The 10 T cell receptor beta chains listed next were all sequenced from one sample in a study of blood T cell repertoires in COVID-19. Clones were read by immunoSEQ multiplex PCR, and TCRdb kept only the in-frame ones, dropping some. This table has about 180,000 clones, about 85% appearing once. The specimen sequenced was peripheral blood. The receptors were gathered from a woman between 50 and 59 years old with COVID-19, enrolled during active disease.

V usage is TRBV28 and J usage is TRBJ2-1, with TRBD1 identical over 10 bases. The CDR3 length is 15 residues. CDR1 is MDHEN, CDR2 SYDVKM, per germline. The V segment lost 6 bases and the J segment 1 base; nucleotides outside the gene matches: 3. CDR3 amino acids: CASRTGQGSYNEQFF. CDR3 in DNA: TGTGCCAGCAGAACGGGACAGGGGTCCTACAATGAGCAGTTCTTC.

The rearrangement links TRBV7-2 to TRBJ2-2; D perhaps matches TRBD1 (5 bases). Per the germline V gene, CDR1 is SGHTA and CDR2 is FQGNSA. This CDR3 is 14 amino acids long. V was shortened by 3 bases and J by 4 bases, with 9 bases between the two germline ends. The CDR3 spells CASSLGQPTGELFF. The DNA for the CDR3 is TGTGCCAGCAGCTTGGGGCAGCCCACCGGGGAGCTGTTTTTT. Supplemented by reference TRBV7-2 and TRBJ2-2, the full variable domain reads GAGVSQSPSNKVTEKGKDVELRCDPISGHTALYWYRQSLGQGLEFLIYFQGNSAPDKSGLPSDRFSAERTGGSVSTLTIQRTQQEDSAVYLCASSLGQPTGELFFGEGSRLTVL.

This clone was counted between two and nine times. The V gene is TRBV6-5, the J gene TRBJ1-1, with a possible D match to TRBD1 (5 bases). With 7 bases removed from V and 6 bases from J, the gap between germline ends came to 21 bases. The germline V gene has CDR1 MNHEY and CDR2 SVGAGI. This CDR3 has 15 residues. CDR3 sequence: CASTRHVGGIPEAFF. As DNA, the CDR3 is TGTGCCAGCACCCGACATGTCGGGGGAATCCCTGAAGCTTTCTTT.

The V and J genes are TRBV7-2 and TRBJ2-5; 7 bases map to TRBD2. The trim removed 6 bases at V and 1 base at J, leaving 8 bases unmatched. The CDR3 has 15 amino acids. CDR1 is SGHTA, CDR2 FQGNSA, per germline. CDR3 sequence reads: CASRSGDYPQETQYF. The CDR3 nucleotides are TGTGCCAGCAGATCCGGGGACTACCCCCAAGAGACCCAGTACTTC.

V gene TRBV2 combines with J gene TRBJ2-7; no definite D call. V was shortened by 7 bases and J by 3 bases, with 10 bases between the two germline ends. The CDR3 has 12 residues. In germline, CDR1 is SNHLY, CDR2 FYNNEI. DNA for the CDR3: TGTGCCAGCATAAAGCAGGTCTACGAGCAGTACTTC. This encodes CASIKQVYEQYF.

The J gene is TRBJ1-2, the V gene TRBV5-6; D perhaps matches TRBD1 (6 bases). V dropped 4 bases and J dropped 6 bases, with 13 bases sitting between them. The CDR3 totals 13 residues. From germline, CDR1 is SGHDT and CDR2 YYEEEE. This chain's CDR3 is CASSPQDRNGYTF. The CDR3 nucleotides are TGTGCCAGCAGCCCCCAGGACAGAAATGGCTACACCTTC. The whole variable domain, remainder taken from reference TRBV5-6 and TRBJ1-2, is DAGVTQSPTHLIKTRGQQVTLRCSPKSGHDTVSWYQQALGQGPQFIFQYYEEEERQRGNFPDRFSGHQFPNYSSELNVNALLLGDSALYLCASSPQDRNGYTFGSGTRLTVV.

The chain links TRBV6-5 to TRBJ1-4; TRBD1 matches at 7 bases. Germline CDR1 MNHEY, CDR2 SVGAGI. The V segment lost 6 bases and the J segment 8 bases; nucleotides outside the gene matches: 6. This CDR3 has 13 amino acids. The CDR3 DNA sequence: TGTGCCAGCAGCCACCGGGACAGAGAAAAACTGTTTTTT. This sequence encodes CASSHRDREKLFF.

This clone has a single count. This CDR3 reads CASSLAGGRTDTQYF. The CDR3 DNA follows: TGTGCCAGCTCTCTAGCGGGGGGACGCACAGATACGCAGTATTTT. The chain has TRBV2 and TRBJ2-3; 11 bases fit TRBD2. The CDR3 runs to 15 residues. The germline CDR1 and CDR2 sequences are SNHLY and FYNNEI. J was trimmed by 1 base and V by 8 bases; bases with no gene match: 5.

The chain recombines TRBV10-2 with TRBJ2-5; 10 bases are shared with TRBD1. Germline lookup yields CDR1 WSHSY and CDR2 SAAADI. The trim removed 5 bases at V and 0 bases at J, leaving 3 bases unmatched. The CDR3 is 15 amino acids. The CDR3 bases are TGCGCCAGCAGTCTCGGGACAGGGGACCAAGAGACCCAGTACTTC. This gives the protein CASSLGTGDQETQYF.

The V and J genes are TRBV23-1 and TRBJ2-3; 12 nucleotides line up with TRBD1. TRBV23-1 is sorted into the ORF group, with uncertain function. This CDR3 is 16 amino acids long. Trimming removed 4 bases from V and 6 bases from J; junction bases left unmatched: 8. The CDR3 protein is CASSPGQGALCDTQYF. For the CDR3, the DNA is TGCGCCAGCAGTCCGGGACAGGGGGCGTTGTGTGATACGCAGTATTTT.